The next 27 T cell receptor beta chains were all read from a single sample in a study of T cell responses to AZD1222 COVID-19 vaccine. Only in-frame clones appear in the TCRdb table, and some are missing; sequencing was by immunoSEQ multiplex PCR. The data show 55,000 to 75,000 clones, with around 85% seen just once and about 20% held by the top ten. The sample here was peripheral blood, taken on day 0 of AZD1222 vaccination. The receptor set was obtained from an adult in good health.

V gene TRBV19 combines with J gene TRBJ1-2; no clear D. Germline CDR1 reads LNHDA; CDR2 reads SQIVND (reference sequence). The V gene lost 9 bases and the J gene lost 6 bases, with 17 bases spanning the gap. CDR3 size: 13 residues. The CDR3 loop is CASTLGRRNGYTF. The CDR3 DNA reads as TGTGCCAGCACCCTCGGGAGGAGGAATGGCTACACCTTC.

The chain combines TRBV11-2 with TRBJ1-2; D is perhaps TRBD1 (6 bases). Per germline, CDR1 SGHAT and CDR2 FQNNGV. The CDR3 is 12 residues long. V was pared by 4 bases and J by 7 bases, with 10 bases between. This CDR3 reads CASSSTGFGYTF. In nucleotides, the CDR3 is TGTGCCAGCAGCTCTACAGGGTTTGGCTACACCTTC.

The chain links TRBV5-4 to TRBJ1-1; no clear D. The germline CDR1 and CDR2 sequences are SGHNT and YYREEE (reference sequence). This CDR3 is 15 amino acids long. Trimming took 3 bases from V and 2 from J, leaving 14 bases between them. For the CDR3, the DNA is TGTGCCAGCAGCTCTCGACCTACTTCTAACACTGAAGCTTTCTTT. Amino acid sequence: CASSSRPTSNTEAFF.

The chain employs TRBV7-2 and TRBJ1-1; D remains unclear. The V gene lost 0 bases and the J gene lost 3 bases, with 11 bases spanning the gap. The length of the CDR3 is 15 residues. Germline V gene sequence: CDR1 SGHTA, CDR2 FQGNSA. This CDR3 is CASSLAGARHTEAFF. In DNA, the CDR3 is TGTGCCAGCAGCTTAGCCGGTGCTCGGCACACTGAAGCTTTCTTT.

The chain links TRBV29-1 to TRBJ1-5, with D possibly matching TRBD1 (6 bases). Between the trimmed V and J ends, which lost 4 bases and 4 bases, there was a span of 11 bases. Germline V gives CDR1 SQVTM, CDR2 ANQGSEA. The CDR3 consists of 13 residues. CDR3 amino acids: CSVGQGLNQPQHF. For the CDR3, the DNA is TGCAGCGTTGGCCAGGGGCTAAATCAGCCCCAGCATTTT.

The chain has TRBV28 and TRBJ2-7; weak D call: TRBD1 (5 bases). This CDR3 region has 15 residues. Germline CDR1 reads MDHEN; CDR2 reads SYDVKM. V was shortened by 7 bases and J by 3 bases, with 19 bases between the two germline ends. This chain's CDR3 is CASNPYRTPYYEQYF. The CDR3 DNA follows: TGTGCCAGCAATCCCTATCGGACACCCTACTACGAGCAGTACTTC.

CDR3 DNA sequence: TGTGCCAGCAGCGGAAGGACAGGGAGGAATCAGCCCCAGCATTTT. Its protein product is CASSGRTGRNQPQHF. The gene calls are TRBV27 and TRBJ1-5, with 8 positions matching TRBD1. V lost 6 bases, J lost 4 bases, and 8 bases stayed unmatched. Per germline, CDR1 MNHEY and CDR2 SMNVEV (reference sequence). The CDR3 extends over 15 amino acids.

There are a few counts of this clone. V is TRBV3-1 (or the pseudogene TRBV3-2) and J is TRBJ1-1; TRBD1 matches at 8 bases. V shed 1 base, J shed 2 bases, and the junction held 9 bases outside the gene matches. From germline, CDR1 is LGHDT and CDR2 YNNKEL (reference sequence). This CDR3 comprises 17 residues. The CDR3 region is CASSQGLTGVLNTEAFF. The CDR3 nucleotides read TGTGCCAGCAGCCAAGGGTTGACAGGGGTCCTAAACACTGAAGCTTTCTTT.

The chain recombines TRBV27 with TRBJ1-2; D perhaps matches TRBD1 (6 bases). Trimming left V 5 bases short and J 8 bases short, with 12 bases between. Germline V gene sequence: CDR1 MNHEY, CDR2 SMNVEV (reference sequence). This CDR3 comprises 12 residues. This chain's CDR3 is CASSGGSLGYTF. For the CDR3, the DNA is TGTGCCAGCAGTGGGGGCTCGCTCGGCTACACCTTC.

The rearrangement links TRBV18 to TRBJ2-7; the D gene could be TRBD1 or TRBD2 (6 bases each). This CDR3 spans 14 amino acids. Trimming left V 2 bases short and J 2 bases short, with 10 bases between. Germline CDR1 is KGHSH and CDR2 is LQKENI. The CDR3 sequence is CASSPTRDTYEQYF. The CDR3 nucleotides read TGTGCCAGCTCACCAACGCGGGACACCTACGAGCAGTACTTC.

This chain joins TRBV7-9 and TRBJ2-1; the match to TRBD1 covers 12 bases. With V trimmed by 5 bases and J by 11 bases, 7 bases remained unmatched. There are 14 residues in the CDR3. Germline CDR1 reads SEHNR; CDR2 reads FQNEAQ (reference sequence). For the CDR3, the DNA is TGTGCCAGCAGCCAAGAGGGACAGGGGGCTAAGCAGTTCTTC. Translating it yields CASSQEGQGAKQFF.

This clone appeared a few times. CDR3 sequence (DNA): TGTGCCAGCAGTGAAAAGATTAGCGGGAGATCGGGCGAGCAGTACTTC. Amino acid sequence: CASSEKISGRSGEQYF. The chain couples TRBV6-1 to TRBJ2-7, with TRBD2 matching 9 bases. V dropped 2 bases and J dropped 6; count of bases not matched to a gene: 11. Germline V CDR1 and CDR2: MNHNS, SASEGT. This CDR3 comprises 16 residues.

This chain connects TRBV7-3 to TRBJ1-1; no firm D call. The germline CDR1 and CDR2 sequences are SGHTA and FQGTGA. The CDR3 sequence is 14 residues long. The ends were cut back, 1 base at V and 1 base at J, with 7 bases in the middle. The CDR3: CASSLIGRNTEAFF. The CDR3 coding sequence is TGTGCCAGCAGCTTAATTGGCAGGAACACTGAAGCTTTCTTT.

Worth noting for this clone: The same CDR3 arises from other DNA sequences in this sample as well. V and J are TRBV7-9 and TRBJ2-1; 8 bases are a match to TRBD1. Per the germline V gene, CDR1 is SEHNR and CDR2 is FQNEAQ (reference sequence). V gave up 7 bases and J gave up 0 bases; unmatched junction bases: 11. This CDR3 spans 17 amino acids. The CDR3 sequence is CASKADRGPSSYNEQFF. DNA for the CDR3: TGTGCCAGCAAGGCAGACAGGGGACCCAGCTCCTACAATGAGCAGTTCTTC.

CDR3 in DNA: TGTGCCAGCAGTTACACAACCTCTAGCACAGATACGCAGTATTTT. Amino acid sequence: CASSYTTSSTDTQYF. The rearrangement joins TRBV6-5 to TRBJ2-3; D gene unclear. Germline V gene sequence: CDR1 MNHEY, CDR2 SVGAGI. V was pared by 2 bases and J by 0 bases, with 9 bases between. This CDR3 region has 15 residues.

The chain joins TRBV4-1 to TRBJ2-2; D uncertain. Germline CDR1 is MGHRA and CDR2 is YSYEKL. The CDR3 totals 15 residues. V lost 2 bases and J 1 base, leaving 8 bases between the germline ends. CDR3 DNA: TGCGCCAGCAGCCAAAGGTCACTGAACACCGGGGAGCTGTTTTTT. This encodes CASSQRSLNTGELFF.

The gene calls are TRBV3-1 (or the pseudogene TRBV3-2) and TRBJ1-2; D not certain. The CDR3 sequence is 15 residues long. Trimming took off 0 bases at V and 7 bases at J, with 15 bases between the two ends. Germline CDR1 LGHDT, CDR2 YNNKEL (reference sequence). The chain's CDR3 is CASSQELSIPGGYTF. The DNA of the CDR3 is TGTGCCAGCAGCCAAGAGTTGAGCATCCCGGGTGGCTACACCTTC.

The rearrangement links TRBV12-5 to TRBJ2-7; D assignment may be TRBD1 or TRBD2 (5 bases each). This CDR3 spans 13 amino acids. Germline V gene data show CDR1 as LGHNT and CDR2 as FRNRAP. The CDR3 sequence: CASGLGTDKILEV. The CDR3 DNA reads TGTGCTAGTGGTTTAGGGACGGACAAAATACTCGAGGTC.

The V gene is TRBV12-3 or TRBV12-4, the J gene TRBJ2-2, with D unresolved. The CDR3 covers 13 residues. V was shortened by 5 bases and J by 6 bases, with 10 bases between the two germline ends. Here the CDR3 reads CASSLGPAGELFF. The CDR3, as DNA: TGTGCCAGCAGTCTCGGCCCAGCCGGGGAGCTGTTTTTT.

This chain joins TRBV28 and TRBJ2-7; weak D call: TRBD1 (6 bases). CDR3 length equals 12 residues. V shed 6 bases and J shed 3 bases, with 9 bases lying between them. Germline V lookup: CDR1 MDHEN, CDR2 SYDVKM. CDR3 nucleotides: TGTGCCAGCAGCGCGACAGGCTACGAGCAGTACTTC. Translated, it gives CASSATGYEQYF.

The rearrangement links TRBV9 to TRBJ1-1, with D maybe TRBD1 (5 bases). The CDR3 has 16 residues. In germline, CDR1 is SGDLS, CDR2 YYNGEE. Trimming removed 3 bases from V and 3 bases from J, with 18 bases in between. CDR3 protein: CASSAPGLGAYTEAFF. DNA of the CDR3: TGTGCCAGCAGCGCTCCAGGGTTAGGTGCGTACACTGAAGCTTTCTTT.

The chain links TRBV24-1 to TRBJ2-3, with TRBD2 matching over 10 bases. CDR1 is KGHDR, CDR2 SFDVKD, per germline. CDR3 size: 16 residues. J was trimmed by 5 bases and V by 3 bases; bases with no gene match: 7. Here the CDR3 reads CATSDRTSGGVDTQYF. The CDR3 DNA reads TGTGCCACCAGTGATCGGACTAGCGGAGGGGTAGATACGCAGTATTTT.

The chain recombines TRBV19 with TRBJ2-4, with a weak D call TRBD2 (6 bases). The V gene's germline CDR1 is LNHDA and CDR2 SQIVND (reference sequence). The CDR3 is 16 residues long. The V and J ends lost 3 bases and 7 bases respectively, with 19 bases between them. This CDR3 reads CASSIREVGGRNIQYF. CDR3 in DNA: TGTGCCAGTAGTATTAGAGAGGTAGGAGGGAGGAACATTCAGTACTTC.

The chain employs TRBV7-2 and TRBJ2-1, with D possibly called TRBD1 or TRBD2 (6 bases each). This CDR3 spans 17 amino acids. The V end lost 10 bases, the J end lost 2 bases, and 24 bases lay between the germline ends. The germline gives CDR1 SGHTA, CDR2 FQGNSA. CDR3 in DNA: TGTGCCACGAGGGGGTACTATACCGGGACTCCCTACAATGAGCAGTTCTTC. Its translation is CATRGYYTGTPYNEQFF. Looking up the rest from reference TRBV7-2 and TRBJ2-1 gives the full variable domain: GAGVSQSPSNKVTEKGKDVELRCDPISGHTALYWYRQSLGQGLEFLIYFQGNSAPDKSGLPSDRFSAERTGGSVSTLTIQRTQQEDSAVYLCATRGYYTGTPYNEQFFGPGTRLTVL.

This chain joins TRBV19 and TRBJ2-1, with 9 bases that match TRBD2. In germline, CDR1 is LNHDA, CDR2 SQIVND (reference sequence). This CDR3 spans 12 amino acids. Here the CDR3 DNA reads TGTCCCACTCTCGCGGGGGGGGGTGAGCAGTTCTTC. It specifies CPTLAGGGEQFF.

The chain combines TRBV2 with TRBJ1-5, with TRBD1 identical over 9 bases. V lost 5 bases, J lost 4 bases, and 3 bases stayed unmatched. Germline V gene lookup returns CDR1 SNHLY and CDR2 FYNNEI. This CDR3 is built from 14 residues. The CDR3 sequence is CASSLTGGNQPQHF. The CDR3 DNA reads as TGTGCCAGCAGTCTGACAGGGGGGAATCAGCCCCAGCATTTT.

V usage is TRBV27 and J usage is TRBJ2-1; D gene ambiguous. Trimming cost V 5 bases and J 1 base, with 21 bases left between them. This CDR3 spans 18 amino acids. Germline V gene lookup returns CDR1 MNHEY and CDR2 SMNVEV (reference sequence). The CDR3 nucleotides read TGTGCCAGCAGTAGTCAGTCGCTAGTCGCGGTTTCCTACAATGAGCAGTTCTTC. Translated, it gives CASSSQSLVAVSYNEQFF.